These 20 T cell receptor beta chains were sequenced from one sample in a study of T cells in Graves' hyperthyroidism and ophthalmopathy. Amplified TCR beta CDR3 regions derived from RNA transcripts. During a first-round RT-PCR of the TCR CDR3, the HTBI primer set was used. In TCRdb, the multiplex PCR reads were re-called with MiXCR into one record per CDR3 protein. In the table there are under 400,000 distinct CDR3 sequences, 15% to 19% of which are singletons. What was sequenced was blood. The receptors here all came from a woman aged 18-35 years with Graves' hyperthyroidism that later progressed to Graves' ophthalmopathy.

This clonotype has a count of ten or more. V usage is TRBV20-1 and J usage is TRBJ2-7; 10 nucleotides agree with TRBD1. Germline V CDR1 and CDR2: DFQATT, SNEGSKA (reference sequence). The CDR3 covers 15 residues. V trimming: 6 bases; J trimming: 2 bases; junction bases outside the gene matches: 10. The CDR3 protein is CSAETTDRGTYEQYF. CDR3 nucleotides: TGCAGTGCCGAAACGACGGACAGGGGGACCTACGAGCAGTACTTC.

There are many counts of this clonotype. The chain carries TRBV2 and TRBJ1-1; 9 positions match TRBD1. Germline V lookup: CDR1 SNHLY, CDR2 FYNNEI. V lost 8 bases to trimming and J lost 4 bases; unmatched junction nucleotides: 5. The CDR3 covers 13 residues. The CDR3 loop is CASGTGTGTEAFF. The CDR3 DNA reads TGTGCCAGCGGGACAGGGACTGGCACTGAAGCTTTCTTT. Supplemented by reference TRBV2 and TRBJ1-1, the full variable domain reads EPEVTQTPSHQVTQMGQEVILRCVPISNHLYFYWYRQILGQKVEFLVSFYNNEISEKSEIFDDQFSVERPDGSNFTLKIRSTKLEDSAMYFCASGTGTGTEAFFGQGTRLTVV.

At least ten counts were recorded for this clonotype. The genes are TRBV28 and TRBJ2-1; 9 bases match TRBD1. This CDR3 contains 13 residues. Per germline, CDR1 MDHEN and CDR2 SYDVKM. V lost 7 bases and J lost 8; bases outside the gene matches: 6. CDR3 sequence reads: CASTTGQGYEQFF. In nucleotides, the CDR3 is TGTGCCAGCACCACGGGACAGGGCTATGAGCAGTTCTTC.

In this sample, this clonotype turned up many times. The V and J genes are TRBV7-9 and TRBJ1-6, with D tentatively TRBD1 (5 bases). This CDR3 is 18 amino acids long. V was pared by 3 bases and J by 10 bases, with 25 bases between. The V gene's germline CDR1 is SEHNR and CDR2 FQNEAQ (reference sequence). The CDR3 sequence is CASSLWRGADGGESPLHF. The CDR3 DNA is TGTGCCAGCAGCTTGTGGAGGGGCGCGGATGGTGGAGAATCACCCCTCCACTTT.

Remarks on this clonotype: This may come from a read error, since a much larger clone is one base off. This rearrangement joins TRBV28 to TRBJ2-1; TRBD2 is a possible D gene (5 bases). V was pared by 1 base and J by 0 bases, with 10 bases between. CDR3 length: 16 amino acids. In germline, CDR1 is MDHEN, CDR2 SYDVKM. CDR3 DNA sequence: TGTGCCAGCAGTTTATCTAGCCCAAACTCCTACAATGAGCAGTTCTTC. Translated: CASSLSSPNSYNEQFF.

In this sample, this clonotype turned up many times. The rearrangement uses TRBV4-1 and TRBJ1-2; the D gene is possibly TRBD1 (5 bases). The CDR3 length is 15 residues. Germline V gene lookup returns CDR1 MGHRA and CDR2 YSYEKL. The V end lost 2 bases, the J end lost 3 bases, and 13 bases lay between the germline ends. CDR3 in DNA: TGCGCCAGCAGCCAATATCTGCGGGACGACTATGGCTACACCTTC. Protein: CASSQYLRDDYGYTF.

This clonotype has just a few counts. The chain has TRBV19 and TRBJ1-6; D not certain. The CDR3 totals 16 residues. In germline, CDR1 is LNHDA, CDR2 SQIVND (reference sequence). The V and J ends lost 3 bases and 5 bases respectively, with 14 bases between them. The DNA of the CDR3 is TGTGCCAGTAGTATTCAGAAGACGGGAAATAATTCACCCCTCCACTTT. It translates to CASSIQKTGNNSPLHF.

This clonotype occurred many times. The DNA of the CDR3 is TGTGCCAGCAGCCAACTAGCGGGAGGACCCACAGATACGCAGTATTTT. This translates into CASSQLAGGPTDTQYF. The chain couples TRBV14 to TRBJ2-3; TRBD2 matches 11 bases. This CDR3 contains 16 residues. Germline-derived CDR1 and CDR2 are SGHDN and FVKESK. With 2 bases clipped from V and 2 bases from J, the junction kept 3 bases outside the gene matches.

This chain joins TRBV14 and TRBJ1-2; the D is unclear. This CDR3 is built from 17 residues. Trimming left V 10 bases short and J 6 bases short, with 30 bases between. Germline V gene lookup returns CDR1 SGHDN and CDR2 FVKESK. CDR3 DNA sequence: TGTGCCACCTTCCACAAGTGCCTCCTGGGGAGAGACGATGGCTACACCTTC. It encodes CATFHKCLLGRDDGYTF.

This clonotype was seen a few times. The genes are TRBV10-3 and TRBJ1-4; tentative D call: TRBD1 (5 bases). V was trimmed by 4 bases and J by 3 bases, leaving 15 bases between them. Germline loops: CDR1 ENHRY, CDR2 SYGVKD. CDR3 length: 16 amino acids. This CDR3 reads CAISADSPGANEKLFF. The CDR3 DNA follows: TGTGCCATCAGTGCCGACAGCCCCGGAGCTAATGAAAAACTGTTTTTT.

This clonotype came up many times. The chain carries TRBV5-1 and TRBJ2-7; D gene unclear. The CDR3 totals 14 residues. V lost 0 bases to trimming and J lost 2 bases, with 9 bases between them. Germline loops: CDR1 SGHRS, CDR2 YFSETQ. The CDR3 coding sequence is TGCGCCAGCAGCTTGGAGGGCGGAACCTACGAGCAGTACTTC. Protein sequence: CASSLEGGTYEQYF.

Only a few counts were recorded for this clonotype. This chain joins TRBV9 and TRBJ1-2, with 7 bases fitting TRBD1. The CDR3 covers 14 residues. V was pared by 5 bases and J by 8 bases, with 12 bases of the junction left unmatched. Germline CDR1 is SGDLS and CDR2 is YYNGEE. CDR3: CASRPPTGRGGYTF. The DNA for the CDR3 is TGTGCCAGCAGGCCCCCGACAGGGCGTGGCGGCTACACCTTC.

This clonotype was seen ten or more times. V is TRBV5-1 and J is TRBJ2-3; D possibly matches TRBD1 or TRBD2 (5 bases each). CDR3 length: 15 amino acids. The V and J ends lost 0 bases and 1 base respectively, with 9 bases between them. Germline V CDR1 and CDR2: SGHRS, YFSETQ. This CDR3 reads CASSLDPGRTDTQYF. CDR3 DNA sequence: TGCGCCAGCAGCTTGGATCCGGGACGCACAGATACGCAGTATTTT.

At least ten counts were recorded for this clonotype. The CDR3 nucleotides read TGTGCCACCAGCAGAGACGGATATGGCTACACCTTC. It specifies CATSRDGYGYTF. This rearrangement joins TRBV15 to TRBJ1-2, with D unresolved. The length of the CDR3 is 12 residues. V gave up 0 bases and J gave up 5 bases, with 4 bases separating them. Per germline, CDR1 LNHNV and CDR2 YYDKDF (reference sequence).

This clonotype was recorded many times. The J gene is TRBJ2-5, the V gene TRBV20-1, with D hard to call. Trimming removed 3 bases at V and 0 bases at J, with 11 bases between. CDR1 is DFQATT, CDR2 SNEGSKA, per germline (reference sequence). CDR3 length equals 14 residues. CDR3 sequence reads: CSASRRTNQETQYF. DNA for the CDR3: TGCAGTGCTAGTCGTAGAACTAACCAAGAGACCCAGTACTTC.

This clonotype was recorded at least ten times. This chain links TRBV10-3 with TRBJ2-7; 7 positions match TRBD2. CDR1 and CDR2 from the germline V gene are ENHRY and SYGVKD. The V segment lost 5 bases and the J segment 4 bases; nucleotides outside the gene matches: 11. The CDR3 has 15 residues. CDR3 sequence: CAISRSDGTKYEQYF. Here the CDR3 DNA reads TGTGCCATCAGTCGATCGGACGGGACTAAGTACGAGCAGTACTTC.

This clonotype was picked up many times. The chain is built from TRBV7-2 and TRBJ2-3; TRBD2 is a possible D gene (5 bases). In germline, CDR1 is SGHTA, CDR2 FQGNSA. V gave up 4 bases and J gave up 10 bases, with 27 bases separating them. This CDR3 has 17 amino acids. CDR3 nucleotide sequence: TGTGCCAGCAGCTCTCACGATTGGACTCCCTCGGGGTTGGCGCAGTATTTT. Its protein is CASSSHDWTPSGLAQYF. The full variable domain, with the rest looked up from reference TRBV7-2 and TRBJ2-3, is GAGVSQSPSNKVTEKGKDVELRCDPISGHTALYWYRQSLGQGLEFLIYFQGNSAPDKSGLPSDRFSAERTGGSVSTLTIQRTQQEDSAVYLCASSSHDWTPSGLAQYFGPGTRLTVL.

The table lists this clonotype with many counts. The CDR3 region has the DNA TGTGCCAGCAGTTTTGGGAAGGGGGCTTTGAACACTGAAGCTTTCTTT. Protein sequence: CASSFGKGALNTEAFF. The chain joins TRBV27 to TRBJ1-1; 7 bases line up with TRBD1. The germline gives CDR1 MNHEY, CDR2 SMNVEV (reference sequence). V shed 3 bases and J 0 bases; nucleotides not matched to a gene: 7. The CDR3 is 16 residues long.

Many counts were recorded for this clonotype. The rearrangement links TRBV7-9 to TRBJ1-2; 9 bases map to TRBD1. This CDR3 region has 14 residues. Unmatched junction bases numbered 3, after V lost 3 bases and J lost 4 bases. Germline V CDR1 and CDR2: SEHNR, FQNEAQ (reference sequence). CDR3 nucleotides: TGTGCCAGCAGCTTTGACAGGGGGAGCTATGGCTACACCTTC. It specifies CASSFDRGSYGYTF.

To note about this clonotype: Mismatch with germline at one junction end may stem from a read error. V gene TRBV11-1 combines with J gene TRBJ2-1, with 8 bases matching TRBD1. In germline, CDR1 is SGHAT, CDR2 FQDESV (reference sequence). This CDR3 is 16 amino acids long. In DNA, the CDR3 is TGCGCCAGCAGCGCCGGACAGGGAACGGTATACAATGAGCAGTTCTTC. Translated: CASSAGQGTVYNEQFF. The complete variable domain, with remaining parts taken from reference TRBV11-1 and TRBJ2-1, reads EAEVAQSPRYKITEKSQAVAFWCDPISGHATLYWYRQILGQGPELLVQFQDESVVDDSQLPKDRFSAERLKGVDSTLKIQPAELGDSAMYLCASSAGQGTVYNEQFFGPGTRLTVL.